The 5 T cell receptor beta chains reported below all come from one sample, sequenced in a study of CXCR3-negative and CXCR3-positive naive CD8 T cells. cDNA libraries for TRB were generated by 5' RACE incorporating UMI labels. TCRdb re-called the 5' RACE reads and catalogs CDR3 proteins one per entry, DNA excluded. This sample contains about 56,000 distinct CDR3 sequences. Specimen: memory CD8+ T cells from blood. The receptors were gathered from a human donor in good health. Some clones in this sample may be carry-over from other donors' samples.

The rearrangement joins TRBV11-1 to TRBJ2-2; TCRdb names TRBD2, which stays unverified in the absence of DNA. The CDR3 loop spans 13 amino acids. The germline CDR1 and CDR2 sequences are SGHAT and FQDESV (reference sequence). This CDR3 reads CASSPGPPGELFF. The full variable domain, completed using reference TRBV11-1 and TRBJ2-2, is EAEVAQSPRYKITEKSQAVAFWCDPISGHATLYWYRQILGQGPELLVQFQDESVVDDSQLPKDRFSAERLKGVDSTLKIQPAELGDSAMYLCASSPGPPGELFFGEGSRLTVL.

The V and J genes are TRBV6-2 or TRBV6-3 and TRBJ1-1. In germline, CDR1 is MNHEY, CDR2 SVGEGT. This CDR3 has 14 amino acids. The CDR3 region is CASSYSLADTEAFF.

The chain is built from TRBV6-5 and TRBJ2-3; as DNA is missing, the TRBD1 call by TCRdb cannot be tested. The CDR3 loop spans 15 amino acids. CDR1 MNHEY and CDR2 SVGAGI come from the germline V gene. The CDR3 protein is CASSHGGGPTHTQYF.

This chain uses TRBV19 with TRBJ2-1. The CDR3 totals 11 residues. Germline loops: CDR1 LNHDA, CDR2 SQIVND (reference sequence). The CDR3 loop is CASSMSYEQFF.

The CDR3 region is CASSYPTENYEQYF. The chain has TRBV6-6 and TRBJ2-7. Germline CDR1 is MNHNY and CDR2 is SVGAGI (reference sequence). The length of the CDR3 is 14 residues.